Listed below are T cell receptor beta chains from one sample, sequenced in a study of T cell responses to AZD1222 COVID-19 vaccine. The data were produced by immunoSEQ multiplex PCR, yet TCRdb's version contains in-frame clones alone and is incomplete. The table has approximately 90,000 clones, roughly nine tenths seen once. The specimen was peripheral blood, collected on day 0 of AZD1222 vaccination. These receptors were taken from an adult in good health. The CDR3 runs from the conserved cysteine through the conserved F or W. Clone sizes are given selectively: once, few, many, or a class where the clone is expanded.

j_gene	v_gene	abundance	len	CDR3aa
TRBJ2-1	TRBV20-1	-	11	CSASGSNEQFF
TRBJ1-1	TRBV5-4	once	15	CASSLGGTGGTEAFF
TRBJ1-4	TRBV28	-	14	CASSFQGLGEKLFF
TRBJ1-2	TRBV6-1	-	14	CASSDPDRRFGYTF
TRBJ2-7	TRBV29-1	-	14	CSVYPRGQAYEQYF
TRBJ1-1	TRBV29-1	-	8	CSVARAFF
TRBJ1-4	TRBV19	-	13	CASKDRGREKLFF
TRBJ1-1	TRBV29-1	-	14	CSVEVRTGITEAFF
TRBJ2-7	TRBV18	once	12	CASSPDSYEQYF
TRBJ1-6	TRBV19	-	12	CASSIQGSPLHF
TRBJ1-5	TRBV6-1	-	15	CASSEALASNQPQHF
TRBJ2-5	TRBV29-1	once	13	CSVVRGRGETQYF
TRBJ1-4	TRBV7-2	-	19	CASSSVGALGPATNEKLFF
TRBJ2-2	TRBV7-2	-	16	CASSLDRDRGAGELFF
TRBJ1-6	TRBV5-6	-	14	CASSFWGGNSPLHF
TRBJ1-1	TRBV28	-	12	CASSFSQTEAFF
TRBJ2-7	TRBV25-1	once	11	CASRNLYEQYF
TRBJ2-2	TRBV2	-	15	CASSRRDSYTGELFF
TRBJ1-2	TRBV24-1	-	15	CATSQGGGRSSGYTF
TRBJ1-2	TRBV10-3	-	12	CAISEWTIGYTF
TRBJ1-1	TRBV19	few	14	CASKWDGMNTEAFF
TRBJ1-2	TRBV27	-	15	CASSPMTGLNYGYTF
TRBJ1-4	TRBV28	once	15	CASRSAGTANEKLFF
TRBJ2-1	TRBV28	-	18	CASSGGGSTGLAGEEQFF
TRBJ1-1	TRBV23-1	-	15	CASSQTLRGMTEAFF
TRBJ2-2	TRBV24-1	-	17	CATSDPGLPTNTGELFF
TRBJ1-5	TRBV7-9	-	15	CASSLDRGSNQPQHF
TRBJ1-1	TRBV23-1	once	13	CASRRYQNTEAFF
TRBJ2-7	TRBV28	few	15	CASSPGGTLSYEQYF
TRBJ1-5	TRBV2	once	14	CASSYGQGDQPQHF
TRBJ1-3	TRBV29-1	-	13	CSVDGAGSNTIYF
TRBJ2-6	TRBV18	once	17	CASSPGGIGSGANVLTF
TRBJ2-2	TRBV5-4	-	15	CASSLPTGLTGELFF
TRBJ2-3	TRBV7-9	-	16	CASSPDTSTYTDTQYF
TRBJ2-7	TRBV3-1/TRBV3-2	-	15	CASSQSTGFSYEQYF
TRBJ2-1	TRBV5-4	-	14	CASSLAGAPGEQFF
TRBJ1-1	TRBV29-1	-	13	CSVSPTQGAAAFF
TRBJ1-4	TRBV4-3	-	17	CASSQGSGSRGYEKLFF
TRBJ1-1	TRBV4-1	-	17	CASSQDPGQGARTEAFF
TRBJ1-6	TRBV7-8	-	15	CASSPPTGVSSPLHF
TRBJ2-3	TRBV5-1	-	15	CASSPPSGSTDTQYF
TRBJ1-5	TRBV9	-	13	CASSETGRAPQHF
TRBJ2-7	TRBV28	-	13	CATGQGAGYEQYF
TRBJ1-1	TRBV20-1	-	12	CSASPVPTEAFF
TRBJ2-5	TRBV7-9	-	14	CASSPRGGGETQYF
TRBJ1-5	TRBV6-5	-	13	CASQGENNQPQHF
TRBJ1-6	TRBV5-1	-	14	CASSPGTRNSPLHF
TRBJ2-1	TRBV24-1	-	15	CATSDYPGRGAEQFF
TRBJ2-7	TRBV18	-	12	CASATGKYEQYF
TRBJ2-2	TRBV14	-	14	CASSQAWVTGELFF
TRBJ1-1	TRBV7-9	-	12	CASSSDPGSAFF
TRBJ1-6	TRBV5-1	-	15	CASSGTGTYNSPLHF
TRBJ2-7	TRBV19	once	14	CASSTRQVSYEQYF
TRBJ1-5	TRBV19	once	12	CASSILHQPQHF